One sample yielded the 22 T cell receptor beta chains listed below, sequenced in a study of cytomegalovirus exposure and HLA in healthy donors. The PCR ran on 60 Vbeta and 13 Jbeta primers. The data were produced by immunoSEQ multiplex PCR, yet TCRdb's version contains in-frame clones alone and is incomplete. The table shows around 130,000 clones, with 75% to 80% occurring only once. The sample consisted of PBMCs. The receptors shown here come from a woman between 55 and 75 years old in good health and CMV-seronegative.

This clone was counted only a few times. The rearrangement links TRBV6-6 to TRBJ1-1; 7 nucleotides align to TRBD1. Trimming cost V 6 bases and J 4 bases; bases outside gene matches: 5. CDR1 is MNHNY, CDR2 SVGAGI, per germline (reference sequence). This CDR3 contains 13 residues. The CDR3 reads CASRYRGVTEAFF. CDR3 DNA sequence: TGTGCCAGCAGATACAGGGGTGTCACTGAAGCTTTCTTT.

The V call is TRBV7-8, the J call TRBJ2-5; D remains unclear. Trimming left V 1 base short and J 5 bases short, with 11 bases between. There are 14 residues in the CDR3. CDR1 is SGHVS and CDR2 is FQNEAQ in the germline V gene. The CDR3 DNA sequence: TGTGCCAGCAGCTTAGAAGTCAGGTGGGAGACCCAGTACTTC. Residues: CASSLEVRWETQYF.

The chain links TRBV10-1 to TRBJ2-3, with TRBD1 identical over 7 bases. V dropped 9 bases and J dropped 3; count of bases not matched to a gene: 9. The germline V gene encodes CDR1 WNHNN and CDR2 SYGVQD (reference sequence). The CDR3 has 14 amino acids. The CDR3 nucleotides are TGCGCCAGGGGGTCGGGACAGCCGACAGATACGCAGTATTTT. It is translated as CARGSGQPTDTQYF.

The genes are TRBV9 and TRBJ2-5; 7 nucleotides align to TRBD2. The J call could be wrong; TRBJ2-7 is a better fit for the DNA end. CDR3 length: 16 amino acids. CDR1 is SGDLS and CDR2 is YYNGEE in the germline V gene. CDR3 DNA: TGTGCCAGCAGCGTTACGACGACTAGCACACGCTACGAGCAGTACTTC. This encodes CASSVTTTSTRYEQYF.

In this sample, this clone turned up once. This chain uses TRBV7-6 with TRBJ1-5, with 7 bases identical to TRBD1. CDR3 length: 16 amino acids. Germline lookup yields CDR1 SGHVS and CDR2 FNYEAQ. J lost 3 bases, V lost 5 bases, and 10 bases had no gene match. DNA for the CDR3: TGTGCCAGCAGCCCTGGCACAGGGGTCCCCAATCAGCCCCAGCATTTT. Its translation: CASSPGTGVPNQPQHF.

This clone occurred once. V gene TRBV19 combines with J gene TRBJ2-2; 7 nucleotides agree with TRBD1. The CDR3 extends over 16 amino acids. The junction had 11 bases not matched to a gene; V was cut back by 5 bases and J by 5 bases. The germline CDR1 and CDR2 sequences are LNHDA and SQIVND (reference sequence). CDR3 DNA sequence: TGTGCCAGTAGTCCCCGACAGGGAATGTGGACCGGGGAGCTGTTTTTT. Protein: CASSPRQGMWTGELFF.

This chain connects TRBV28 to TRBJ2-6; tentative D call: TRBD1 (5 bases). CDR1 and CDR2 (germline): MDHEN, SYDVKM. Trimming shortened V by 3 bases and J by 0 bases, and 12 bases separated the two germline ends. This CDR3 spans 17 amino acids. The CDR3 region is CASSLFQGRSGANVLTF. As DNA, the CDR3 is TGTGCCAGCAGTTTGTTCCAGGGCCGCTCTGGGGCCAACGTCCTGACTTTC. The full variable domain, rest sourced from reference TRBV28 and TRBJ2-6, is DVKVTQSSRYLVKRTGEKVFLECVQDMDHENMFWYRQDPGLGLRLIYFSYDVKMKEKGDIPEGYSVSREKKERFSLILESASTNQTSMYLCASSLFQGRSGANVLTFGAGSRLTVL.

The rearrangement joins TRBV30 to TRBJ1-6; TRBD1 matches 8 bases. The CDR3 loop spans 15 amino acids. Germline-derived CDR1 and CDR2 are GTSNPN and SVGIG (reference sequence). The V segment lost 2 bases and the J segment 8 bases; nucleotides outside the gene matches: 8. The CDR3 is CAWSFRTGWDSPLHF. CDR3 bases: TGTGCCTGGAGTTTTCGGACAGGGTGGGATTCACCCCTCCACTTT.

This clone has a single count. The gene calls are TRBV5-6 and TRBJ1-2; D is undetermined. Germline V gene lookup returns CDR1 SGHDT and CDR2 YYEEEE. The CDR3 is made up of 13 amino acids. Trimming shortened V by 5 bases and J by 2 bases, and 10 bases separated the two germline ends. The CDR3 region has the DNA TGTGCCAGCAGGATACAGATAAACTATGGCTACACCTTC. Its protein is CASRIQINYGYTF.

The V and J genes are TRBV29-1 and TRBJ2-1; 8 bases line up with TRBD2. The CDR3 has 13 amino acids. The ends lost 6 bases at V and 1 base at J; junction bases unmatched: 2. CDR1 SQVTM and CDR2 ANQGSEA come from the germline V gene. CDR3 nucleotide sequence: TGCAGCGTAGCGGGAGTGTCCTACAATGAGCAGTTCTTC. This encodes CSVAGVSYNEQFF.

This clone was recorded once. V and J are TRBV7-2 and TRBJ2-5; 7 nucleotides match TRBD2. Germline V CDR1 and CDR2: SGHTA, FQGNSA. The CDR3 contains 14 residues. Trimming cost V 5 bases and J 4 bases; bases outside gene matches: 7. This chain's CDR3 is CASSPRPGGETQYF. The DNA for the CDR3 is TGTGCCAGCAGCCCACGGCCGGGGGGAGAGACCCAGTACTTC.

In this sample, this clone turned up once. The J gene is TRBJ1-2, the V gene TRBV28, with D perhaps matching TRBD1 (6 bases). This CDR3 spans 14 amino acids. Germline assignment: CDR1 MDHEN and CDR2 SYDVKM. Trimming took off 4 bases at V and 1 base at J, with 10 bases between the two ends. The CDR3 reads CASSSGQHNYGYTF. DNA of the CDR3: TGTGCCAGCAGTTCAGGACAGCATAACTATGGCTACACCTTC.

Written as DNA, the CDR3 is TGTGCCAGCAGCTTCACAGGCTCCGGGGCCAACGTCCTGACTTTC. Amino acid sequence: CASSFTGSGANVLTF. The chain carries TRBV5-6 and TRBJ2-6, with TRBD1 as a possible D gene (5 bases). The length of the CDR3 is 15 residues. With 2 bases removed from V and 4 bases from J, the gap between germline ends came to 10 bases. Germline assignment: CDR1 SGHDT and CDR2 YYEEEE. The variable domain in full, completed from reference TRBV5-6 and TRBJ2-6, reads DAGVTQSPTHLIKTRGQQVTLRCSPKSGHDTVSWYQQALGQGPQFIFQYYEEEERQRGNFPDRFSGHQFPNYSSELNVNALLLGDSALYLCASSFTGSGANVLTFGAGSRLTVL.

This rearrangement joins TRBV28 to TRBJ2-2, with 8 nucleotides matching TRBD2. This CDR3 comprises 14 residues. CDR1 is MDHEN and CDR2 is SYDVKM in the germline V gene. V shed 5 bases and J 7 bases; nucleotides not matched to a gene: 6. CDR3 coding DNA: TGTGCCAGCAGTCCGGGGGGGTCCGTCGGGGAGCTGTTTTTT. Its protein product is CASSPGGSVGELFF.

The V and J genes are TRBV5-6 and TRBJ1-3; D may be TRBD1 (5 bases). V lost 2 bases to trimming and J lost 4 bases, with 10 bases between them. The CDR3 contains 14 residues. Germline-derived CDR1 and CDR2 are SGHDT and YYEEEE. The CDR3 region is CASSFGAGGNTIYF. CDR3 bases: TGTGCCAGCAGCTTTGGGGCAGGGGGAAACACCATATATTTT.

The chain links TRBV18 to TRBJ2-3, with a possible D match to TRBD1 (6 bases). Germline V gives CDR1 KGHSH, CDR2 LQKENI. Between the trimmed V and J ends, which lost 3 bases and 3 bases, there was a span of 7 bases. CDR3 length: 13 amino acids. CDR3 protein: CASSPTGTDTQYF. The CDR3 DNA reads TGTGCCAGCTCACCTACAGGGACAGATACGCAGTATTTT.

The V gene is TRBV14, the J gene TRBJ2-3; unclear D gene. The CDR3 length is 14 residues. Trimming removed 3 bases at V and 1 base at J, with 8 bases between. CDR1 and CDR2 (germline): SGHDN, FVKESK. The CDR3 sequence: CASSHRSRTDTQYF. The CDR3 bases are TGTGCCAGCAGCCATCGTTCCCGCACAGATACGCAGTATTTT.

CDR3 sequence reads: CASSYSIMPGKEKLFF. CDR3 bases: TGTGCCAGCAGTTACTCGATCATGCCAGGGAAAGAAAAACTGTTTTTT. The V call is TRBV6-5, the J call TRBJ1-4; TRBD1 might be the D (5 bases). Germline CDR1 and CDR2: MNHEY and SVGAGI. The CDR3 has 16 residues. V gave up 0 bases and J gave up 8 bases, with 16 bases separating them.

A remark on this clone: At one boundary the junction diverges from the germline segment, which might be a read error. This sequence joins TRBV7-7 and TRBJ1-5, with TRBD1 identical over 10 bases. The germline V gene has CDR1 SSHAT and CDR2 FNYEAQ (reference sequence). The CDR3 runs to 17 residues. The chain's CDR3 is CASSLRGQGLGNQPQHF. As DNA, the CDR3 is TGTGCTAGCAGCCTTAGGGGACAGGGGTTAGGCAATCAGCCCCAGCATTTT. Supplemented by reference TRBV7-7 and TRBJ1-5, the full variable domain reads GAGVSQSPRYKVTKRGQDVTLRCDPISSHATLYWYQQALGQGPEFLTYFNYEAQPDKSGLPSDRFSAERPEGSISTLTIQRTEQRDSAMYRCASSLRGQGLGNQPQHFGDGTRLSIL.

This clone was recorded only once. CDR3 loop: CASSLGPEGTQYF. CDR3 DNA: TGTGCCAGCAGCTTAGGGCCCGAGGGGACCCAGTACTTC. The chain links TRBV7-6 to TRBJ2-5, with D tentatively TRBD2 (5 bases). Germline V gene lookup returns CDR1 SGHVS and CDR2 FNYEAQ. Trimming stripped 1 base from V and 7 bases from J, with 10 bases between. The CDR3 is made up of 13 amino acids.

V and J are TRBV5-6 and TRBJ2-5; 7 bases fit TRBD1. V was pared by 4 bases and J by 5 bases, with 14 bases of the junction left unmatched. Germline V gives CDR1 SGHDT, CDR2 YYEEEE. This CDR3 contains 16 residues. CDR3 in DNA: TGTGCCAGCAGCCAAAGGGACAGCTCAATCCGGGAGACCCAGTACTTC. Protein: CASSQRDSSIRETQYF.

This chain uses TRBV25-1 with TRBJ2-3; TRBD2 aligns across 10 bases. V trimming: 6 bases; J trimming: 5 bases; junction bases outside the gene matches: 8. The CDR3 covers 15 residues. Germline V gives CDR1 MGHDK, CDR2 SYGVNS. The chain's CDR3 is CASSVAGGVVDTQYF. CDR3 nucleotide sequence: TGTGCCAGCAGCGTAGCGGGAGGAGTGGTAGATACGCAGTATTTT. The entire variable domain, with the rest obtained from reference TRBV25-1 and TRBJ2-3, is as follows: EADIYQTPRYLVIGTGKKITLECSQTMGHDKMYWYQQDPGMELHLIHYSYGVNSTEKGDLSSESTVSRIRTEHFPLTLESARPSHTSQYLCASSVAGGVVDTQYFGPGTRLTVL.